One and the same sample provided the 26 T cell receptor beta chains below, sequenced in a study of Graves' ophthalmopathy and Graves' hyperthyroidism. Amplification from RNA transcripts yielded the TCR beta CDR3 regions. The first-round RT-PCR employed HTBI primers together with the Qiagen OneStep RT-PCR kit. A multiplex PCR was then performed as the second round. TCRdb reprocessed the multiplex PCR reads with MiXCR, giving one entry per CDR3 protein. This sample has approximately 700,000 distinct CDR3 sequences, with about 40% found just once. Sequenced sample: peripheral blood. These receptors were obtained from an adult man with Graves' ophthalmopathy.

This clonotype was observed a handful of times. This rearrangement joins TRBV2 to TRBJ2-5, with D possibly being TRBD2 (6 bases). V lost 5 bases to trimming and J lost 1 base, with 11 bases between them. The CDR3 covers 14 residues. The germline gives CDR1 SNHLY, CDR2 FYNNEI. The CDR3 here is CASSPTGLQETQYF. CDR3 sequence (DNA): TGTGCCAGCAGTCCGACGGGACTCCAAGAGACCCAGTACTTC.

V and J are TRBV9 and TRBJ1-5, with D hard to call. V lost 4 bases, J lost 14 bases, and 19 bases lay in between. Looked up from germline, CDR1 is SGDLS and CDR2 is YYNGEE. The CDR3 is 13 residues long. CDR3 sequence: CASSYGSASYEHF. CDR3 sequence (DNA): TGTGCCAGCAGCTACGGGAGCGCTAGCTACGAGCATTTT.

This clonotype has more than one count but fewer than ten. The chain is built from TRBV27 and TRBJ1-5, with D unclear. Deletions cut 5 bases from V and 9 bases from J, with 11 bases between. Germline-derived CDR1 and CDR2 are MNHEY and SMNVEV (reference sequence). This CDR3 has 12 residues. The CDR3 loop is CASSALKGPQHF. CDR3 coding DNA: TGTGCCAGCAGTGCCCTCAAAGGGCCCCAGCATTTT.

The CDR3 is CASSWDRDAEAFF. In DNA, the CDR3 is TGTGCCAGCAGCTGGGACAGGGACGCTGAAGCTTTCTTT. The chain recombines TRBV7-9 with TRBJ1-1; 9 bases are shared with TRBD1. Unmatched junction bases numbered 3, after V lost 4 bases and J lost 6 bases. Germline-derived CDR1 and CDR2 are SEHNR and FQNEAQ (reference sequence). CDR3 length: 13 amino acids.

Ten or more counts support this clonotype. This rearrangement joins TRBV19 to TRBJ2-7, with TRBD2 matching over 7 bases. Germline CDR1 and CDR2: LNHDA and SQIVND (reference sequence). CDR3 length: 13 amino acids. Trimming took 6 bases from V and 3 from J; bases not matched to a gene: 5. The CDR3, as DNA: TGTGCCAGTAGGGGGAGGGGTAGCTACGAGCAGTACTTC. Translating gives CASRGRGSYEQYF.

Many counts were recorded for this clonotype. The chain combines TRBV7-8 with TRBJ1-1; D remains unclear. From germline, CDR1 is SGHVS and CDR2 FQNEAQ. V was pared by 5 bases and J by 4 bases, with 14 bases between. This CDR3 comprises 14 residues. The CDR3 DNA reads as TGTGCCAGCAGCACCGAAACCGCGAGCACTGAAGCTTTCTTT. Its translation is CASSTETASTEAFF.

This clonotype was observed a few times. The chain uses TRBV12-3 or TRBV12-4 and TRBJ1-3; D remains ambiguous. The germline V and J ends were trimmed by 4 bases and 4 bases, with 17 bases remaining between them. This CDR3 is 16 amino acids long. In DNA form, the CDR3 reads TGTGCCAGCAGTTCCCTCATTGGGGAGCCCGGAAACACCATATATTTT. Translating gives CASSSLIGEPGNTIYF.

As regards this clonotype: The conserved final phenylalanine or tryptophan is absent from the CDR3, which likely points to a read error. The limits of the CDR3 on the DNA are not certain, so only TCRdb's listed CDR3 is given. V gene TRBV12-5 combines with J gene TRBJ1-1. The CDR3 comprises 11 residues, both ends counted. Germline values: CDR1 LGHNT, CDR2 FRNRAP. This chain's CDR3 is CASRPFWTAVS.

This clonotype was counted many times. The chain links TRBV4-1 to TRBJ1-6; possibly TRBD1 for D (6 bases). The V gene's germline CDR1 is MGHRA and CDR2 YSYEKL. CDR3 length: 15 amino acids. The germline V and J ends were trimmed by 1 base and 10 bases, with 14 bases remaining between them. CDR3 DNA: TGCGCCAGCAGCCAAGGAAGGGGGGCTCGGTCACCCCTCCACTTT. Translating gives CASSQGRGARSPLHF.

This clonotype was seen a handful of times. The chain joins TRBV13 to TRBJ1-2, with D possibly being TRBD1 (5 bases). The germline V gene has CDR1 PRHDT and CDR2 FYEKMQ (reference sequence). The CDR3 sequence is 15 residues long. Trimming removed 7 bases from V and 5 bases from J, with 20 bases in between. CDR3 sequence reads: CASKPPEGVGYGYTF. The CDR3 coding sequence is TGTGCCAGCAAACCCCCGGAAGGGGTAGGGTATGGCTACACCTTC.

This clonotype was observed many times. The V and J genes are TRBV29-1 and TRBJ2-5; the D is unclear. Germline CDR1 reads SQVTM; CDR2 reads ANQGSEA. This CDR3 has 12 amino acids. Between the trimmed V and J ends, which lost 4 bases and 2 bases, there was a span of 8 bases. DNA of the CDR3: TGCAGCGTTGCTGCCGGGCAAGAGACCCAGTACTTC. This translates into CSVAAGQETQYF.

The CDR3 coding sequence is TGTGCCAGCAGCCAAGACCACAGCTCTGGAAACACCATATATTTT. Its protein is CASSQDHSSGNTIYF. This chain links TRBV14 with TRBJ1-3; D gene uncertain. V was clipped by 0 bases and J by 0 bases, with 6 bases between them. The CDR3 has 15 residues. CDR1 is SGHDN, CDR2 FVKESK, per germline. Together with reference TRBV14 and TRBJ1-3, the CDR3 gives the full variable domain: EAGVTQFPSHSVIEKGQTVTLRCDPISGHDNLYWYRRVMGKEIKFLLHFVKESKQDESGMPNNRFLAERTGGTYSTLKVQPAELEDSGVYFCASSQDHSSGNTIYFGEGSWLTVV.

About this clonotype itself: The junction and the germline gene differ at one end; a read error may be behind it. CDR3 sequence (DNA): TGTGCCAGCAGTTACGACGCGGGGGGGCAACAGGAGACCCAGGACTTC. Translation: CASSYDAGGQQETQDF. The chain carries TRBV7-9 and TRBJ2-5; 9 bases map to TRBD2. Per the germline V gene, CDR1 is SEHNR and CDR2 is FQNEAQ (reference sequence). This CDR3 has 16 residues.

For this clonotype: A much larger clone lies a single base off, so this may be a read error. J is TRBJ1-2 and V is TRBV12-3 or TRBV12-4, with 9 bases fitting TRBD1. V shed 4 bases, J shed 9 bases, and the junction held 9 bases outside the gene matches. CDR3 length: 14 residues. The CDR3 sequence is CASSSQTGGYSYTF. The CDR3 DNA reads TGTGCCAGCAGTTCACAGACAGGGGGATATAGCTACACCTTC.

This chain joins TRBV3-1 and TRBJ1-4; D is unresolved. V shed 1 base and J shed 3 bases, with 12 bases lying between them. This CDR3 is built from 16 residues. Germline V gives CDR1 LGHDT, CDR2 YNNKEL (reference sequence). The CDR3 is CASSQGMGTSNEKLFF. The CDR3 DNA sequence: TGTGCCAGCAGCCAAGGAATGGGTACGTCTAATGAAAAACTGTTTTTT.

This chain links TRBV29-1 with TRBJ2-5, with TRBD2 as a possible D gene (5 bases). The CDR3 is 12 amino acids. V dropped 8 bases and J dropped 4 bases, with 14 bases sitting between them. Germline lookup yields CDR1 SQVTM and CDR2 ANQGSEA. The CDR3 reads CSSYVGRETQYF. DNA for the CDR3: TGCAGCAGTTACGTTGGGAGAGAGACCCAGTACTTC.

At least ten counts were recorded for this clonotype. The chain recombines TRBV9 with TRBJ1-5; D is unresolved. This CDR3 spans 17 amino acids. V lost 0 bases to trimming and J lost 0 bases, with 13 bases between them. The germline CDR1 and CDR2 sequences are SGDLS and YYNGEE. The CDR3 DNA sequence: TGTGCCAGCAGCGTAGGGGCAACACCTTATAGCAATCAGCCCCAGCATTTT. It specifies CASSVGATPYSNQPQHF.

CDR3 sequence reads: CASTQSSNSYEQYF. The CDR3 DNA follows: TGTGCCAGCACCCAATCTTCAAACTCCTACGAGCAGTACTTC. The chain employs TRBV2 and TRBJ2-7; D ambiguous. Germline V gene sequence: CDR1 SNHLY, CDR2 FYNNEI. The V end was cut by 7 bases, the J end by 0 bases, with 13 bases between. The CDR3 contains 14 residues. The full variable domain, in which reference TRBV2 and TRBJ2-7 provide the parts outside the CDR3, is EPEVTQTPSHQVTQMGQEVILRCVPISNHLYFYWYRQILGQKVEFLVSFYNNEISEKSEIFDDQFSVERPDGSNFTLKIRSTKLEDSAMYFCASTQSSNSYEQYFGPGTRLTVT.

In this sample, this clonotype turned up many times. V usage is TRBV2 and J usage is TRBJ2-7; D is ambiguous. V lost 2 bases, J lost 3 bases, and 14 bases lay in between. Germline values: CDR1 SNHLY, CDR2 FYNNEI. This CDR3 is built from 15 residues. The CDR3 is CASSESHSYIYEQYF. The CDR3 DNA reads TGTGCCAGCAGTGAAAGCCACAGCTACATCTACGAGCAGTACTTC.

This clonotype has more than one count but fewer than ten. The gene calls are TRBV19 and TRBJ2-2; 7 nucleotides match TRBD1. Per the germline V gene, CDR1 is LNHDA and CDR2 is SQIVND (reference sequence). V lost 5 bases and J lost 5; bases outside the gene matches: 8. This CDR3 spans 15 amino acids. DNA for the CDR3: TGTGCCAGTAGTTTACCGGGACAGACTACCGGGGAGCTGTTTTTT. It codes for CASSLPGQTTGELFF.

CDR3 sequence: CASSFRRVANTGELFF. As DNA, the CDR3 is TGTGCCAGCAGTTTTAGGAGAGTCGCGAACACCGGGGAGCTGTTTTTT. The chain employs TRBV12-3 or TRBV12-4 and TRBJ2-2; D gene uncertain. The CDR3 is 16 residues long. V lost 3 bases to trimming and J lost 0 bases, with 11 bases between them.

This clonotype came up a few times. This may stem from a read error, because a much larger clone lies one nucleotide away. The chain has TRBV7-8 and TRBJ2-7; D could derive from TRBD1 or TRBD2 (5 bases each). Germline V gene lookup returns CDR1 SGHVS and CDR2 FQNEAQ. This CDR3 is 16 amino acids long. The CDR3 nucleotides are TGTGCCAGCAGCTACCTCTATGGGGACGGCTCCTACGGGCAGTACTTC. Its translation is CASSYLYGDGSYGQYF.

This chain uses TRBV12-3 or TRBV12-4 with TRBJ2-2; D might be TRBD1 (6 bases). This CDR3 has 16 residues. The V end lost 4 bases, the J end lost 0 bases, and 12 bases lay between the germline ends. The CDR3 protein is CASSSPGTTNTGELFF. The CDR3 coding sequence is TGTGCCAGCAGTTCACCCGGGACAACGAACACCGGGGAGCTGTTTTTT.

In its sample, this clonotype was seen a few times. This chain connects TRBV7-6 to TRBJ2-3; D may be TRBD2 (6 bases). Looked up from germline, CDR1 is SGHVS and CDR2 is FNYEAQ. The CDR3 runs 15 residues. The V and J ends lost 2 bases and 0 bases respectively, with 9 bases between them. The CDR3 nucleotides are TGTGCCAGCAGCTTAATGGAGGGAAGCACAGATACGCAGTATTTT. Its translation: CASSLMEGSTDTQYF.

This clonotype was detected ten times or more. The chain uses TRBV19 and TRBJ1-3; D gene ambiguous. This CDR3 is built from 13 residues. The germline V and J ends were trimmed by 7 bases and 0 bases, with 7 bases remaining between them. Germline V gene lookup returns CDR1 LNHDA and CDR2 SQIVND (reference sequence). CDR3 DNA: TGTGCCAGTACGGTGAGCTCTGGAAACACCATATATTTT. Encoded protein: CASTVSSGNTIYF.

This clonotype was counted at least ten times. The CDR3 region is CASSSPGLAGVGSYEQYF. DNA for the CDR3: TGTGCCAGCAGCTCCCCGGGACTAGCGGGAGTGGGATCCTACGAGCAGTACTTC. This chain joins TRBV7-8 and TRBJ2-7, with 14 bases identical to TRBD2. The V gene's germline CDR1 is SGHVS and CDR2 FQNEAQ. The CDR3 sequence is 18 residues long. V gave up 4 bases and J gave up 1 base; unmatched junction bases: 9.